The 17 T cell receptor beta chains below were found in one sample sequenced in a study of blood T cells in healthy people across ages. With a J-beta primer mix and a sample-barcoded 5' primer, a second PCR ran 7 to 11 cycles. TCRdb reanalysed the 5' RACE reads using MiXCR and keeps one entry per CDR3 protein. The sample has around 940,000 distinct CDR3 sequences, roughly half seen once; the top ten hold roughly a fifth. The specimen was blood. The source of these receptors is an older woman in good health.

The CDR3 DNA sequence: TGTGCCAGCAGCCAAGATGCGGCTAGCGGGAGTGGTGAGCAGTTCTTC. It translates to CASSQDAASGSGEQFF. V gene TRBV3-1 combines with J gene TRBJ2-1, with 10 positions matching TRBD2. V lost 0 bases, J lost 9 bases, and 8 bases stayed unmatched. Germline CDR1 and CDR2: LGHDT and YNNKEL (reference sequence). The CDR3 runs 16 residues.

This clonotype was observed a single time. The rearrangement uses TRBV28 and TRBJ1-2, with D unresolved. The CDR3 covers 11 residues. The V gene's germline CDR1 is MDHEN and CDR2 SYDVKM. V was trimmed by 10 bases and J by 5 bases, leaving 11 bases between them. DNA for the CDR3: TGTGCCACCGGAAAGCCTTATGGCTACACCTTC. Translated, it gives CATGKPYGYTF.

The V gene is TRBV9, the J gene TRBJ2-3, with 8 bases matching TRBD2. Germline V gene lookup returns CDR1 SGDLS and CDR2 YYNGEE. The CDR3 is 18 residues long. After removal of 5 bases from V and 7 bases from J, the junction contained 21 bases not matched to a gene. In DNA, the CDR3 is TGTGCCAGCAGTGTACGGGACATCTTAGCGGGATCGAGGAATACGCAGTATTTT. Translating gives CASSVRDILAGSRNTQYF.

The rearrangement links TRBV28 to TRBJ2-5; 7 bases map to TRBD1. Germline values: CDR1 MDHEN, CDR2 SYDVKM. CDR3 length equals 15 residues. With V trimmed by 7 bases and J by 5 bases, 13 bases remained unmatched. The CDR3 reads CASTEFLGGRETQYF. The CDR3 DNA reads TGTGCCAGCACCGAGTTTCTAGGGGGCCGGGAGACCCAGTACTTC.

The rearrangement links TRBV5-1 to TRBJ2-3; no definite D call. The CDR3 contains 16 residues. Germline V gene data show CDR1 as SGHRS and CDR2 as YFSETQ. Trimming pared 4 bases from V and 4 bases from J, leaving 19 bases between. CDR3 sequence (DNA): TGCGCCAGCAGCACTGGCGGCAGGTCCCTCCCAGATACGCAGTATTTT. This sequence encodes CASSTGGRSLPDTQYF.

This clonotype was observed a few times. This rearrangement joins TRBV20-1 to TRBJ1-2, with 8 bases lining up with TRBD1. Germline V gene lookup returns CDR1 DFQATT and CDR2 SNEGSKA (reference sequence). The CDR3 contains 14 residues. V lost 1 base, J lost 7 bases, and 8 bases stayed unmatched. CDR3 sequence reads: CSARATGQGGGYTF. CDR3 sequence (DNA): TGCAGTGCTAGAGCCACAGGACAGGGAGGTGGCTACACCTTC.

CDR3 sequence: CASSLSPGGRTDTQYF. The CDR3, as DNA: TGTGCCAGCAGCCTTTCACCGGGGGGCCGCACAGATACGCAGTATTTT. The chain combines TRBV4-2 with TRBJ2-3; TRBD2 might be the D (7 bases). This CDR3 contains 16 residues. With 4 bases removed from V and 1 base from J, the gap between germline ends came to 15 bases. Germline V gene lookup returns CDR1 LGHNA and CDR2 YNFKEQ.

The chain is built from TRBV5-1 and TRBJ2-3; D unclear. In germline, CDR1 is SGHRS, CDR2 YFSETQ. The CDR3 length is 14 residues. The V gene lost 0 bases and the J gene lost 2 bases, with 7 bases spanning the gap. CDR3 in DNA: TGCGCCAGCAGCTTGGATTTGATCACAGATACGCAGTATTTT. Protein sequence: CASSLDLITDTQYF.

Here the CDR3 reads CASSVGGFKDEQYF. The CDR3 DNA reads as TGTGCCAGCAGCGTAGGGGGATTTAAGGACGAGCAGTACTTC. This chain connects TRBV9 to TRBJ2-4, with D hard to call. The tail of the sequence fits TRBJ2-7 better, so the J call may be wrong. Germline V gene data show CDR1 as SGDLS and CDR2 as YYNGEE. The CDR3 is made up of 14 amino acids.

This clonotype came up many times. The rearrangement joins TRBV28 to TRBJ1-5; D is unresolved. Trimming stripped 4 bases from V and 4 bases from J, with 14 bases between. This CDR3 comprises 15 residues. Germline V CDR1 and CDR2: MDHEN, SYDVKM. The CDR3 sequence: CASSSGSVGNQPQHF. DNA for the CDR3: TGTGCCAGCAGTTCCGGATCGGTCGGGAATCAGCCCCAGCATTTT.

CDR3 sequence reads: CASSQDFPGDYGYTF. The DNA of the CDR3 is TGCGCCAGCAGCCAAGATTTCCCAGGGGACTATGGCTACACCTTC. The chain joins TRBV4-3 to TRBJ1-2, with D possibly matching TRBD1 (6 bases). The germline gives CDR1 LGHNA, CDR2 YSLEER. The CDR3 length is 15 residues. Trimming removed 0 bases from V and 3 bases from J, with 11 bases in between.

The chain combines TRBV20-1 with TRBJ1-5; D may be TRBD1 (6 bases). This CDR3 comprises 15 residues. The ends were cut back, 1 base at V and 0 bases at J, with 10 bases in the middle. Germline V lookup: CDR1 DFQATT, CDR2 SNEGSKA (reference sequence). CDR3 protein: CSARGGPLSNQPQHF. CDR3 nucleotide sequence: TGCAGTGCTAGAGGGGGGCCGCTTAGCAATCAGCCCCAGCATTTT.

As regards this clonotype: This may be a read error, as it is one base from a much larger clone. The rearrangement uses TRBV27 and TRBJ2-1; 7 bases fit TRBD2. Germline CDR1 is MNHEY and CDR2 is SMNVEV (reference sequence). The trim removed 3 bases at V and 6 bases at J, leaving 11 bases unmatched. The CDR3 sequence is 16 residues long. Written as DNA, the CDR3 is TGTGCCAGCAGTTTCTTTGGGGGGGTTGGTACCAATGAGCAGTTCTTC. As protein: CASSFFGGVGTNEQFF.

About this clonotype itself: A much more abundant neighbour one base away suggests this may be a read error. Here the CDR3 reads CSVDGTGLLSEQYF. CDR3 sequence (DNA): TGCAGCGTTGATGGGACAGGGTTATTAAGTGAGCAGTACTTC. The rearrangement uses TRBV29-1 and TRBJ2-5, with 9 positions matching TRBD1. Germline V gives CDR1 SQVTM, CDR2 ANQGSEA. CDR3 length: 14 amino acids. The ends lost 3 bases at V and 11 bases at J; junction bases unmatched: 13.

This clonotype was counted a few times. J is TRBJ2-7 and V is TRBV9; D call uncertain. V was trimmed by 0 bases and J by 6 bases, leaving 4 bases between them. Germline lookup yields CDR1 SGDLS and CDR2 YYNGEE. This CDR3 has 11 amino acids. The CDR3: CASSVGSEQYF. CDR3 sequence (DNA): TGTGCCAGCAGCGTAGGAAGCGAGCAGTACTTC.

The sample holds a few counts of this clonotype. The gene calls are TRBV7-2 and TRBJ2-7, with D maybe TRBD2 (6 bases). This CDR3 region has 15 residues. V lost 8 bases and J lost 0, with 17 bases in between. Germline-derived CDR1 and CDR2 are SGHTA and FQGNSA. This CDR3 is CASAGVGGPSYEQYF. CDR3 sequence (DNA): TGTGCCAGCGCAGGAGTCGGGGGTCCCTCCTACGAGCAGTACTTC.

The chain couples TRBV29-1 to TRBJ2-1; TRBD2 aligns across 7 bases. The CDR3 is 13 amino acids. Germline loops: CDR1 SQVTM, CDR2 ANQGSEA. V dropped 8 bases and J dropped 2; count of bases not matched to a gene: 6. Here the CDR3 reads CSYRGDPYNEQFF. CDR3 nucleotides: TGCAGCTACCGGGGGGACCCCTACAATGAGCAGTTCTTC.